The source of this T cell receptor (beta chain) is a study of cytomegalovirus exposure and HLA in healthy donors. Findings and limits, study-wide: Reports indicated that the classifier achieved high specificity and sensitivity in diagnosing cytomegalovirus status. CMV serostatus was the sole immune exposure data available.

The PCR contained 60 Vbeta and 13 Jbeta primers. The assay was immunoSEQ multiplex PCR, and TCRdb's table has in-frame clones only and misses some. Among approximately 37,000 clones, 82% were seen once, and the ten largest hold over 9.5%. Comment on this clone: Its antigen remains unidentified.

Germline CDR1 reads SEHNR; CDR2 reads FQNEAQ (reference sequence). CDR3 length: 13 residues. The V end was cut by 3 bases, the J end by 4 bases, with 9 bases between. Though probably carrying unrecorded immune exposures, donors were nominally healthy at sampling. The material sequenced was PBMCs. The chain recombines TRBV7-9 with TRBJ1-1; D is perhaps TRBD1 (5 bases). The receptor was derived from a woman aged 18-29 years in good health and CMV-seropositive. This CDR3 reads CASSFMGGTEAFF. CDR3 DNA: TGTGCCAGCAGCTTTATGGGGGGCACTGAAGCTTTCTTT.